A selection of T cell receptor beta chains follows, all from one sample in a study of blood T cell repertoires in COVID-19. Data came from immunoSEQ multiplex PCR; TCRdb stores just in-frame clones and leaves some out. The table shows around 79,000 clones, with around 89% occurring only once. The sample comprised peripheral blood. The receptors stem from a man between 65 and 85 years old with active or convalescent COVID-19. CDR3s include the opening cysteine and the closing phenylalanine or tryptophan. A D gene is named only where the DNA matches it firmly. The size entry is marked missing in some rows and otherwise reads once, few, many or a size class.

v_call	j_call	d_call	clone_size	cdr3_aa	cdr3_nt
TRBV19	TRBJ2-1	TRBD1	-	CATGTGVFEQFF	TGTGCCACCGGGACAGGGGTCTTTGAGCAGTTCTTC
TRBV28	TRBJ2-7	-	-	CASTTPTQQYF	TGTGCCAGCACCACACCCACCCAGCAGTACTTC
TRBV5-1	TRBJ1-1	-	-	CASSRAGPSINSDTEAFF	TGCGCCAGCAGCCGGGCAGGGCCTTCTATTAACTCGGACACTGAAGCTTTCTTT
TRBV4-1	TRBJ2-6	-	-	CASSHGIGANVLTF	TGCGCCAGCAGCCACGGTATTGGGGCCAACGTCCTGACTTTC
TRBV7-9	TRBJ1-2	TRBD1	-	CASSSPPATGGGYTF	TGTGCCAGCAGCTCCCCCCCGGCGACAGGGGGTGGCTACACCTTC
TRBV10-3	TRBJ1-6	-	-	CAISTRENNSPLHF	TGTGCCATCAGTACAAGGGAGAATAATTCACCCCTCCACTTT
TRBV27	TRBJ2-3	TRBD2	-	CATGWVQRDNTDTQYF	TGTGCCACCGGATGGGTCCAGCGGGATAACACAGATACGCAGTATTTT
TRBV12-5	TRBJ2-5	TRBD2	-	CASGLKLSGRTETQYF	TGTGCTAGTGGTTTGAAATTGAGCGGGAGAACGGAGACCCAGTACTTC
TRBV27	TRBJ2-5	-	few	CASSLKAGLEETQYF	TGTGCCAGCTCTTTAAAGGCAGGGCTGGAAGAGACCCAGTACTTC
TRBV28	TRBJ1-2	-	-	CASSSRYGYTF	TGTGCCAGCAGCAGTCGCTATGGCTACACCTTC
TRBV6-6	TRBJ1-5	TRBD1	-	CASSQGAGNQPQHF	TGTGCCAGCAGCCAGGGGGCAGGGAATCAGCCCCAGCATTTT
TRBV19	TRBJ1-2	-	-	CASSPGQYGYTF	TGTGCCAGTAGTCCTGGACAGTATGGCTACACCTTC
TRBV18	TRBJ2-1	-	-	CASSPPGGDEQFF	TGTGCCAGCTCACCACCGGGGGGAGATGAGCAGTTCTTC
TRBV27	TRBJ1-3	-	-	CASSLFGGGNTIYF	TGTGCCAGCAGTTTATTCGGGGGTGGAAACACCATATATTTT
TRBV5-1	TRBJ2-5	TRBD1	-	CASSFQGAEETQYF	TGCGCCAGCAGCTTCCAGGGGGCGGAGGAGACCCAGTACTTC
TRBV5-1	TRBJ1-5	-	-	CASRPDGGNQPQHF	TGCGCCAGCAGACCGGACGGGGGCAATCAGCCCCAGCATTTT
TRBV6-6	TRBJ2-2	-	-	CASSYTSSNTGELFF	TGTGCCAGCAGTTACACATCCTCGAACACCGGGGAGCTGTTTTTT
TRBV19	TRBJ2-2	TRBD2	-	CASSGTSGVAGELFF	TGTGCCAGTAGTGGGACTAGCGGGGTCGCCGGGGAGCTGTTTTTT
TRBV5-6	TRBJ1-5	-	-	CASSLGGSDPYYNQPQHF	TGTGCCAGCAGCTTGGGAGGGTCAGATCCCTATTACAATCAGCCCCAGCATTTT
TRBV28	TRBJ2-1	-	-	CASIPASGTSYNEQFF	TGTGCCAGTATACCTGCCTCCGGGACAAGCTACAATGAGCAGTTCTTC
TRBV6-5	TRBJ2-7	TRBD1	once	CASRSGQGLYEQYF	TGTGCCAGCCGGTCGGGACAGGGGCTCTACGAGCAGTACTTC
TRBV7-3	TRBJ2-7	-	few	CASSSQGSEQYF	TGTGCCAGCAGCTCTCAGGGTAGCGAGCAGTACTTC
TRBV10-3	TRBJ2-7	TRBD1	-	CAIEGQGSGYEQYF	TGTGCCATAGAGGGACAGGGAAGCGGGTACGAGCAGTACTTC
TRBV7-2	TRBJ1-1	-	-	CASSADRLPGSEAFF	TGTGCCAGCAGCGCGGACAGACTCCCTGGAAGTGAAGCTTTCTTT
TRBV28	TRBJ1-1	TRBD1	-	CASKQGADTEAFF	TGTGCCAGCAAACAGGGGGCCGACACTGAAGCTTTCTTT
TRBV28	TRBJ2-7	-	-	CASTPRPQGEQYF	TGTGCCAGCACCCCCAGGCCGCAAGGCGAGCAGTACTTC
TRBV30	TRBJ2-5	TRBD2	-	CAWRLSAGFQETQYF	TGTGCCTGGAGACTGTCAGCGGGATTTCAAGAGACCCAGTACTTC
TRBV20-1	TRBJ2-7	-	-	CSAGVRDRGLAGVNEQYF	TGCAGTGCTGGTGTGCGGGACAGGGGTTTAGCGGGAGTAAACGAGCAGTACTTC
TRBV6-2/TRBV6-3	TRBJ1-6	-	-	CASSLDIEDSPLHF	TGTGCCAGCAGTCTGGACATCGAGGATTCACCCCTCCACTTT
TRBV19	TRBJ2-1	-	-	CASSIQSYNEQFF	TGTGCCAGTAGTATTCAGTCCTACAATGAGCAGTTCTTC
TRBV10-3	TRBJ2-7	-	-	CAISAGAQGLNEQYF	TGTGCCATCAGTGCTGGCGCCCAGGGGCTAAACGAGCAGTACTTC
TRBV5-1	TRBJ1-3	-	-	CASSNREAGNTIYF	TGCGCCAGCAGCAACAGGGAAGCTGGAAACACCATATATTTT
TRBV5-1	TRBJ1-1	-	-	CASSLEQGNTEAFF	TGCGCCAGCAGCTTGGAACAGGGGAACACTGAAGCTTTCTTT
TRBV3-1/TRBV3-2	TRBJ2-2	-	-	CASSPYGTLHTGELFF	TGTGCCAGCAGCCCATACGGGACTTTACACACCGGGGAGCTGTTTTTT
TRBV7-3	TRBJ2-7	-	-	CASSMGLRYEQYF	TGTGCCAGCAGCATGGGACTGCGCTACGAGCAGTACTTC
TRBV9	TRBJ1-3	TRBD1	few	CASSRQTGPRNTIYF	TGTGCCAGCAGCCGACAGACAGGGCCTAGAAACACCATATATTTT
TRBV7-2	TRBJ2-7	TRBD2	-	CASSRGTSGRARGEQYF	TGTGCCAGCAGCAGAGGGACTAGCGGGAGGGCCCGGGGGGAGCAGTACTTC
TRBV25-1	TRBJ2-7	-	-	CASRRGGLYEQYF	TGTGCCAGCCGTAGGGGGGGGCTGTACGAGCAGTACTTC
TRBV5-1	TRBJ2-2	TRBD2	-	CASSLTGGSRAGELFF	TGCGCCAGCAGCTTGACGGGAGGTAGTCGGGCCGGGGAGCTGTTTTTT
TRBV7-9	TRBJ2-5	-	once	CASSFDLQEETQYF	TGTGCCAGCAGCTTTGATTTGCAGGAAGAGACCCAGTACTTC
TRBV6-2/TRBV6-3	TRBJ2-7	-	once	CASSRWESSYEQYF	TGTGCCAGCAGTAGATGGGAGAGCTCCTACGAGCAGTACTTC
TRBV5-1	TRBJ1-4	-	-	CASSLGQGEKLFF	TGCGCCAGCAGCTTAGGCCAGGGGGAAAAACTGTTTTTT
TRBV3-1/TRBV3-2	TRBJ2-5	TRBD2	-	CASSQEGTSGSRETQYF	TGTGCCAGCAGCCAAGAGGGGACTAGCGGGAGTAGGGAGACCCAGTACTTC
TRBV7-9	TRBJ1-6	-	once	CASSPLPGGYSPLHF	TGTGCCAGCAGCCCCCTTCCGGGGGGATATTCACCCCTCCACTTT
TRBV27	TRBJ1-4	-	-	CASSYQGTNEKLFF	TGTGCCAGCAGTTACCAGGGGACTAATGAAAAACTGTTTTTT
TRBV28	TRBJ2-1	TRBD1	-	CASSPTGASSYNEQFF	TGTGCCAGCAGTCCAACAGGGGCCAGCTCCTACAATGAGCAGTTCTTC
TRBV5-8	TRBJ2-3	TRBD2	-	CASSFWGYGTSGSTDTQYF	TGTGCCAGCAGCTTCTGGGGTTACGGGACTAGCGGAAGCACAGATACGCAGTATTTT
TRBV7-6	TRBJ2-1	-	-	CASSLLARNGGNEQFF	TGTGCCAGCAGCTTATTAGCCCGAAACGGAGGGAATGAGCAGTTCTTC
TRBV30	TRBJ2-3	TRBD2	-	CAWSGRLGATQYF	TGTGCCTGGAGCGGGAGGTTAGGCGCTACGCAGTATTTT
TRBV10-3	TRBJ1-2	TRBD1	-	CAISDRDYGYTF	TGTGCCATCAGCGACAGGGACTATGGCTACACCTTC